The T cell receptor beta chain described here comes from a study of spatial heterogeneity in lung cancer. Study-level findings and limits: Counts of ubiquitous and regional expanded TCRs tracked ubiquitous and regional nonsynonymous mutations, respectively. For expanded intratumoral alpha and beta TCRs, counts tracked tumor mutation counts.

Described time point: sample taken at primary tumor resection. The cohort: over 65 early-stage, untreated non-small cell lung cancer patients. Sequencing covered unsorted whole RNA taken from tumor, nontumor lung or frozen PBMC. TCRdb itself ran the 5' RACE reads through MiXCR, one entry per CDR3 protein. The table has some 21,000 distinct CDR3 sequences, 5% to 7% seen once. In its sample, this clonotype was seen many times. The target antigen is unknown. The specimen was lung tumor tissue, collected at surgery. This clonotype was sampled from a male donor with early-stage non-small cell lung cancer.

The CDR3 is CATSLGQGVYEQFF. The DNA for the CDR3 is TGTGCCACCAGCCTCGGACAGGGGGTGTATGAGCAGTTCTTC. The chain links TRBV24-1 to TRBJ2-1, with 10 nucleotides matching TRBD1. Germline lookup yields CDR1 KGHDR and CDR2 SFDVKD. The length of the CDR3 is 14 residues. V shed 7 bases, J shed 8 bases, and the junction held 7 bases outside the gene matches.